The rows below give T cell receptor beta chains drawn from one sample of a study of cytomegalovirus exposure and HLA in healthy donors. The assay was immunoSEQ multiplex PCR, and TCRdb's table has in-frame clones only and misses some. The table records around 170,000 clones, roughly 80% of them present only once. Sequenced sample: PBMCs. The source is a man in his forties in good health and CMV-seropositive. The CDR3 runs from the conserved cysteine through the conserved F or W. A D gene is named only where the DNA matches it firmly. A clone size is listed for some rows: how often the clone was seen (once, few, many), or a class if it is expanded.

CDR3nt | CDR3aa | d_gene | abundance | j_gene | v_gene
TGCGCCAGCAGCCCGGGACAGGGGGATGAAGCTTTCTTT | CASSPGQGDEAFF | TRBD1 | . | TRBJ1-1 | TRBV10-1
TGCGCCAGCAGCCAAGAACCGACAGGCCAAGAGACCCAGTACTTC | CASSQEPTGQETQYF | . | . | TRBJ2-5 | TRBV4-1
TGTGCCAGCAGTACCACAACAGGGGCCACTGAAGCTTTCTTT | CASSTTTGATEAFF | TRBD1 | . | TRBJ1-1 | TRBV27
TGTGCCTCTGCTAGCGGGGGGGGCGGGGAGCTGTTTTTT | CASASGGGGELFF | TRBD2 | . | TRBJ2-2 | TRBV30
TGTGCCAGCAGCTTTCGGAAATACTGGACTAGCGGGGACCAAGAGACCCAGTACTTC | CASSFRKYWTSGDQETQYF | TRBD2 | . | TRBJ2-5 | TRBV5-6
TGTGCCAGTAGTATAGAGGGGGCAGGGGCAGATACGCAGTATTTT | CASSIEGAGADTQYF | . | . | TRBJ2-3 | TRBV19
TGCGCCAGCAGCCAAAACACCGGGACAGACTATAATTCACCCCTCCACTTT | CASSQNTGTDYNSPLHF | TRBD1 | . | TRBJ1-6 | TRBV4-1
TGTGCCAGCAGTTATGCCGACTTTTCACCCCTCCACTTT | CASSYADFSPLHF | . | . | TRBJ1-6 | TRBV6-5
TGTGCCAGCAGCCCACAGCGGGGGGGCACAGATACGCAGTATTTT | CASSPQRGGTDTQYF | TRBD2 | . | TRBJ2-3 | TRBV11-2
TGTGCCAGCAGCCGACAGGGAATGGGCTACACCTTC | CASSRQGMGYTF | TRBD1 | few | TRBJ1-2 | TRBV7-2
TGTGCCAGCGGAGGGTCCGGGACAGGGGCCGGGAGGGCGTTCTTC | CASGGSGTGAGRAFF | TRBD1 | . | TRBJ2-1 | TRBV13
TGCGCCAGCACCCGAGACGGGGAAAGCGAGCAGTTCTTC | CASTRDGESEQFF | . | . | TRBJ2-1 | TRBV5-1
TGTGCCAGCAGCCCCAGCCCGGCAGCTGGGAGAACTGAAGCTTTCTTT | CASSPSPAAGRTEAFF | . | . | TRBJ1-1 | TRBV7-6
TGCAGCGTCTCACAGGGGGTCGACGAGCAGTACTTC | CSVSQGVDEQYF | TRBD1 | once | TRBJ2-7 | TRBV29-1
TGTGCTAGTGGATCCCGACTAGCGGGGGGCCACACAGATACGCAGTATTTT | CASGSRLAGGHTDTQYF | TRBD2 | few | TRBJ2-3 | TRBV12-5
TGTGCCAGCAGCACTCGGGACAGGGGGCTGTACGAGCAGTACTTC | CASSTRDRGLYEQYF | TRBD1 | . | TRBJ2-7 | TRBV14
TGCAGCGTTGGGTTCCGACAGGGGCACCAAGAGACCCAGTACTTC | CSVGFRQGHQETQYF | TRBD1 | . | TRBJ2-5 | TRBV29-1
TGTGCCTGGTCTCGGAGTAAAGAGACCCAGTACTTC | CAWSRSKETQYF | . | . | TRBJ2-5 | TRBV30
TGTGCCAGCAGATCAGGTCCCCGATACGAGCAGTACTTC | CASRSGPRYEQYF | . | few | TRBJ2-7 | TRBV6-6
TGTGCCAGCAGCAGGGAAGTAAATACTGAAGCTTTCTTT | CASSREVNTEAFF | . | . | TRBJ1-1 | TRBV2
TGTGCCAGCAGTCGTCCGGGACTATCCTACGAGCAGTACTTC | CASSRPGLSYEQYF | TRBD2 | . | TRBJ2-7 | TRBV6-5
TGTGCCAGCAGCGTACTAGCGGGGGGGCCCGGTGAGCAGTTCTTC | CASSVLAGGPGEQFF | TRBD2 | once | TRBJ2-1 | TRBV7-2
TGTGCCAGCAGTTTATTAGCGGGGAACACCGGGGAGCTGTTTTTT | CASSLLAGNTGELFF | TRBD2 | . | TRBJ2-2 | TRBV27
TGTTCCAGCAGCGCTCGGGACCAGCGGCTGGGGGAGGATGAGCAGTTCTTC | CSSSARDQRLGEDEQFF | . | once | TRBJ2-1 | TRBV7-9
TGCGCCAGCAGCTTGAGCCAGGGGGTGGTGAATGAGCAGTTCTTC | CASSLSQGVVNEQFF | TRBD1 | . | TRBJ2-1 | TRBV5-1
TGTGCCAGCAGCTTAACGGGGTCCAGGGGGCTGTTTTTT | CASSLTGSRGLFF | . | . | TRBJ2-2 | TRBV7-3
TGTGCCAGCAGCTTAGAAGGGAGGGGGGGCTACGAGCAGTACTTC | CASSLEGRGGYEQYF | . | . | TRBJ2-7 | TRBV7-2
TGTGCCAGCTGGAGCGGGGGATACAATGAGCAGTTCTTC | CASWSGGYNEQFF | TRBD2 | . | TRBJ2-1 | TRBV7-2
TGTGCCAGTAGTTCCCTACAGGGGAGCGAGACCCAGTACTTC | CASSSLQGSETQYF | TRBD1 | . | TRBJ2-5 | TRBV19
TGTGCCAGCAGCTTCGGACAGGGTTTCCAAGAGACCCAGTACTTC | CASSFGQGFQETQYF | TRBD1 | once | TRBJ2-5 | TRBV7-2
TGTGCCAGCAGCCCGGCCTCGGGACTGTCGAGGGTAGAGACCCAGTACTTC | CASSPASGLSRVETQYF | . | . | TRBJ2-5 | TRBV5-6
TGTGCCAGCAGTCGGAGGGAGGGGTACAATGAGCAGTTCTTC | CASSRREGYNEQFF | TRBD2 | . | TRBJ2-1 | TRBV6-5
TGTGCCAGCAGTCTGCGGACAGGGGAAGATACGCAGTATTTT | CASSLRTGEDTQYF | TRBD1 | . | TRBJ2-3 | TRBV27
TGCAGCGTTGATCCTACAGCAGCGGGGAGCTACACCTTC | CSVDPTAAGSYTF | . | . | TRBJ1-2 | TRBV29-1
TGTGCCAGCAACCTATCCCCCAACTCGGGAACGCAGTATTTT | CASNLSPNSGTQYF | . | once | TRBJ2-3 | TRBV28
TGTGCCAGCAGCCGCCGGGTTGGGAGCTCCTACGAGCAGTACTTC | CASSRRVGSSYEQYF | . | . | TRBJ2-7 | TRBV9
TGTGCCAGCAGCTTAGCTCCAATCTACGAGCAGTACTTC | CASSLAPIYEQYF | . | . | TRBJ2-7 | TRBV7-3
TGTGCCAGCAGCTTAGGGTCTGGGGGGGTTGGCAATCAGCCCCAGCATTTT | CASSLGSGGVGNQPQHF | . | . | TRBJ1-5 | TRBV7-8
TGTGCCAGCAGCTTAGAGAGACACCACGTTTACAATGAGCAGTTCTTC | CASSLERHHVYNEQFF | . | . | TRBJ2-1 | TRBV7-9
TGTGCCAGCAGCACTCGGGACAGTGGAGGTCCTGAAGCTTTCTTT | CASSTRDSGGPEAFF | TRBD1 | . | TRBJ1-1 | TRBV5-6
TGTGCCAGCAGTGAAATAACGAGGGTAATGATCACAGATACGCAGTATTTT | CASSEITRVMITDTQYF | . | . | TRBJ2-3 | TRBV6-1
TGTGCCAGCAGCTCCAGGGGGCTAGCGGGGGCCCTACAAGAGACCCAGTACTTC | CASSSRGLAGALQETQYF | TRBD2 | . | TRBJ2-5 | TRBV9
TGCGCCAGCAGCAACGGGATCAGGGGTACCGCGGAGCTGTTTTTT | CASSNGIRGTAELFF | . | . | TRBJ2-2 | TRBV4-1
TGTGCCAGCAGCTTGCGTCAGGGGGAGACCCAGTACTTC | CASSLRQGETQYF | . | . | TRBJ2-5 | TRBV5-6
TGTGCCATCAGTGCAAATACTGAAGCTTTCTTT | CAISANTEAFF | . | once | TRBJ1-1 | TRBV10-3
TGTGCCAGCAGTTTAGACAGGGGGCCTCAGCCCCAGCATTTT | CASSLDRGPQPQHF | TRBD1 | once | TRBJ1-5 | TRBV2
TGTGCCAGCAGCTTAGCGGGCCGCACCGGGGAGCTGTTTTTT | CASSLAGRTGELFF | . | . | TRBJ2-2 | TRBV11-1
TGTGCCACCAGCAGCAGGTCCACAGATACGCAGTATTTT | CATSSRSTDTQYF | . | . | TRBJ2-3 | TRBV28
TGTGCCAGCAGTGAAGTAGGCAGGGAGGGCTATGGCTACACCTTC | CASSEVGREGYGYTF | . | . | TRBJ1-2 | TRBV25-1
TGTGCCAGCAGCTTTACGTTGGGGACAGGTGGCTACACCTTC | CASSFTLGTGGYTF | TRBD1 | . | TRBJ1-2 | TRBV11-1